The rows below give T cell receptor beta chains drawn from one sample of a study of T cells in Graves' hyperthyroidism and ophthalmopathy. Each CDR3 protein gets one entry after TCRdb re-called the multiplex PCR reads with MiXCR. The sample lists about 590,000 distinct CDR3 sequences; about 15% were seen once. Sequenced input: blood. Receptors were obtained from a woman in her twenties or thirties with Graves' hyperthyroidism. Both conserved end residues are part of each CDR3. D genes are given only for firm matches. Clone size is stated in some rows and not others, as once, few, many or a class when expanded.

. TRBJ2-7 many TRBV20-1 CSARDPSSYYSYEQYF TGCAGTGCTAGAGATCCTAGTAGCTACTACTCCTACGAGCAGTACTTC
. TRBJ2-3 many TRBV11-2 CASSLEPSPGDTQYF TGTGCCAGCAGCTTAGAGCCCTCGCCGGGGGATACGCAGTATTTT
. TRBJ1-2 few TRBV28 CASSSSGEPYTF TGTGCCAGCAGTTCCTCAGGGGAGCCGTACACCTTC
. TRBJ2-3 many TRBV28 CASSFSVNTQYF TGTGCCAGCAGTTTTTCGGTGAATACGCAGTATTTT
. TRBJ1-2 few TRBV28 CASSLAVTHGYTF TGTGCCAGCAGTTTGGCGGTTACTCATGGCTACACCTTC
. TRBJ2-7 few TRBV4-2 CASSQAPSRAHEQYF TGTGCCAGCAGCCAAGCGCCTAGTCGTGCCCACGAGCAGTACTTC
TRBD2 TRBJ2-1 . TRBV11-2 CASSLPGLAGDSNEQFF TGTGCCAGCAGCCTCCCGGGACTAGCGGGAGATAGCAATGAGCAGTTCTTC
TRBD1 TRBJ2-5 few TRBV7-6 CASSRSGRGGGETQYF TGTGCCAGCAGCCGATCGGGTCGAGGGGGCGGGGAGACCCAGTACTTC
TRBD2 TRBJ2-3 many TRBV7-2 CASSYGTSGTDTQYF TGTGCCAGCAGCTATGGGACTAGCGGAACAGATACGCAGTATTTT
. TRBJ2-3 many TRBV2 CASRNSRSMTTDTQYF TGTGCCAGCAGGAACTCCCGTTCTATGACCACAGATACGCAGTATTTT
. TRBJ2-5 many TRBV7-2 CASSLGFSVETQYF TGTGCCAGCAGCTTAGGGTTTAGCGTGGAGACCCAGTACTTC
. TRBJ2-3 . TRBV24-1 CATSDSTPRGSRTDTQYF TGTGCCACCAGTGATTCTACCCCGCGGGGAAGCCGCACAGATACGCAGTATTTT
TRBD1 TRBJ1-1 many TRBV3-1 CASSPENHRTGGAFF TGTGCCAGCAGCCCGGAAAATCACCGGACAGGGGGAGCTTTCTTT
TRBD2 TRBJ2-7 many TRBV7-3 CASSPTAGGRSYEQYF TGTGCCAGCAGCCCAACGGCGGGAGGGAGATCCTACGAGCAGTACTTC
. TRBJ1-5 . TRBV7-9 CASSLADSNLQPQHF TGTGCCAGCAGCTTAGCTGACAGTAACCTTCAGCCCCAGCATTTT
. TRBJ2-1 many TRBV6-1 CASSPRTPGNEQFF TGTGCCAGCAGTCCCCGGACTCCCGGCAATGAGCAGTTCTTC
. TRBJ1-1 many TRBV6-1 CASRQQITEAFF TGTGCCAGCAGGCAACAAATCACTGAAGCTTTCTTT
. TRBJ1-1 many TRBV30 CAWSEGFWTEAFF TGTGCCTGGAGCGAGGGGTTTTGGACTGAAGCTTTCTTT
TRBD2 TRBJ2-7 few TRBV3-1 CASSQESGSGPYEQYF TGTGCCAGCAGCCAAGAAAGCGGGAGCGGTCCGTACGAGCAGTACTTC
. TRBJ2-7 many TRBV2 CASEILSGPYEQYF TGTGCCAGCGAAATCCTAAGCGGCCCCTACGAGCAGTACTTC
. TRBJ1-6 many TRBV7-2 CASSLWGRGNNSPLHF TGTGCCAGCAGCTTATGGGGGAGGGGGAATAATTCACCCCTCCACTTT
. TRBJ2-2 . TRBV19 CASSNGDLNTGGLFF TGTGCCAGTAGTAACGGGGATTTGAACACCGGGGGGCTGTTTTTT
TRBD2 TRBJ2-7 many TRBV7-2 CASNLAGAYEQYF TGTGCCAGCAACCTAGCGGGAGCATACGAGCAGTACTTC
. TRBJ2-6 . TRBV27 CASSFGGGRSGANVLTF TGTGCCAGCAGTTTTGGGGGAGGCCGCTCTGGGGCCAACGTCCTGACTTTC
. TRBJ1-1 . TRBV11-3 CASSLEERTEAFF TGTGCCAGCAGCTTAGAGGAGAGGACTGAAGCTTTCTTT
TRBD2 TRBJ2-1 few TRBV13 CASSGTTYDEQFF TGTGCCAGCAGCGGGACTACGTATGATGAGCAGTTCTTC
TRBD2 TRBJ2-2 few TRBV6-1 CASMGSGSGTGELFF TGTGCCAGCATGGGAAGCGGGAGCGGGACCGGGGAGCTGTTTTTT
. TRBJ1-5 many TRBV30 CAWSVAQGFSNQPQHF TGTGCCTGGAGTGTAGCGCAGGGGTTTAGCAATCAGCCCCAGCATTTT
. TRBJ2-7 many TRBV29-1 CSVESGDSYEQYF TGCAGCGTTGAGTCGGGGGACTCCTACGAGCAGTACTTC
. TRBJ2-1 few TRBV5-1 CASSLATGGSYNEQFF TGCGCCAGCAGCTTGGCTACGGGCGGCTCCTACAATGAGCAGTTCTTC
. TRBJ1-1 many TRBV3-1 CASSPALGGGTEAFF TGTGCCAGCAGCCCCGCCCTAGGAGGAGGTACTGAAGCTTTCTTT
. TRBJ1-2 . TRBV4-2 CASSQASNGGYTF TGTGCCAGCAGCCAAGCGTCGAATGGTGGCTACACCTTC
TRBD2 TRBJ2-1 . TRBV19 CASSRDSGSTNEQFF TGTGCCAGTAGTAGGGATAGCGGGAGTACAAATGAGCAGTTCTTC